The clone carrying this T cell receptor (beta chain) has just a few counts. The library was built from about 370 ng RNA with molecular barcoded adaptors for alpha/delta and beta/gamma chains. MiXCR, applied by TCRdb to the reads, yields one record per CDR3 protein. The sample gives tens of thousands of distinct CDR3 sequences, roughly a fifth of which show up once; 11% to 15% is in the top ten. This entry comes from a study of read filtering for tumor transcriptome and immune sequencing. CDR3 size: 13 residues. V shed 2 bases and J shed 5 bases, with 12 bases lying between them. Germline CDR1 GTSNPN, CDR2 SVGIG (reference sequence).

This TCR was sampled from a donor at least 40 years old with multiple myeloma. The chain uses TRBV30 and TRBJ1-1; D ambiguous. The sequenced material came from a population of CD138-negative cells sorted from bone marrow. CDR3 DNA sequence: TGTGCCTGGAGTAAAGGACCAAGGACTGAAGCTTTCTTT. This translates into CAWSKGPRTEAFF.